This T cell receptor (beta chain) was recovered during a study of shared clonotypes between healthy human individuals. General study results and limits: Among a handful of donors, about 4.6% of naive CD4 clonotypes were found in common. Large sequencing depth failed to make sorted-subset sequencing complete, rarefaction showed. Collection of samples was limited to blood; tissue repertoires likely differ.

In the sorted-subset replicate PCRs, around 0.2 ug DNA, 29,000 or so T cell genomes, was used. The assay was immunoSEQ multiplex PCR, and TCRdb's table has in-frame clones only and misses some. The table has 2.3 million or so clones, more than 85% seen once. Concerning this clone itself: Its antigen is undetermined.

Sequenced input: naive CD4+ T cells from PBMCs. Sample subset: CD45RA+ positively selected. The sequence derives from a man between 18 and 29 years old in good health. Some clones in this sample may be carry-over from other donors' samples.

CDR3 nucleotides: TGCGCCAGCAGCCAAGATCTGCGTCGGGCTAGCGGGAGTAACACAGATACGCAGTATTTT. Its protein product is CASSQDLRRASGSNTDTQYF. The chain recombines TRBV4-3 with TRBJ2-3; TRBD2 matches at 10 bases. V lost 0 bases and J lost 2; bases outside the gene matches: 14. Germline V gene data show CDR1 as LGHNA and CDR2 as YSLEER. CDR3 length: 20 residues.